These 22 T cell receptor beta chains came from one sample sequenced in a study of T cell clonotyping in hematopoietic cell transplantation. Time point noted: recipient sample about 28 days before transplant, after cytoreduction. Clones were read by immunoSEQ multiplex PCR, and TCRdb kept only the in-frame ones, dropping some. Counted here are roughly 20,000 clones, 85% to 90% occurring once; the ten biggest clones make up about 3.7%. The sample in question was peripheral blood mononuclear cells, obtained before stem cell transplant. The receptors originated from a man younger than 35 with biphenotypic leukemia. Some clones in this sample may be carry-over from other donors' samples.

The chain is built from TRBV19 and TRBJ2-3; TRBD1 matches 9 bases. Germline lookup yields CDR1 LNHDA and CDR2 SQIVND (reference sequence). The junction had 2 bases not matched to a gene; V was cut back by 1 base and J by 3 bases. CDR3 length: 15 residues. The CDR3 bases are TGTGCCAGTAGTATAGGGACAGGGGTAACAGATACGCAGTATTTT. Residues: CASSIGTGVTDTQYF.

The J gene is TRBJ2-2, the V gene TRBV27; 8 positions agree with TRBD1. This CDR3 contains 16 residues. V trimming: 4 bases; J trimming: 0 bases; junction bases outside the gene matches: 4. The germline V gene encodes CDR1 MNHEY and CDR2 SMNVEV (reference sequence). The DNA for the CDR3 is TGTGCCAGCAGTTATGCGGGACAGGCGAACACCGGGGAGCTGTTTTTT. This sequence encodes CASSYAGQANTGELFF.

The V and J genes are TRBV13 and TRBJ1-2; the D gene is possibly TRBD1 (5 bases). V gave up 0 bases and J gave up 3 bases, with 14 bases separating them. Germline values: CDR1 PRHDT, CDR2 FYEKMQ (reference sequence). CDR3 length: 16 residues. CDR3 DNA sequence: TGTGCCAGCAGCTTAGGCCTAAAGAGAGGGGACTATGGCTACACCTTC. Amino acid sequence: CASSLGLKRGDYGYTF.

The chain joins TRBV4-1 to TRBJ2-7; TRBD2 agrees at 8 bases. The trim removed 4 bases at V and 1 base at J, leaving 6 bases unmatched. The CDR3 spans 15 residues. Germline CDR1 reads MGHRA; CDR2 reads YSYEKL. In DNA form, the CDR3 reads TGCGCCAGCAGCCCTCTCGGGGGGGGGTCCTACGAGCAGTACTTC. Its protein product is CASSPLGGGSYEQYF.

This rearrangement joins TRBV10-3 to TRBJ2-1; TRBD2 might be the D (7 bases). Germline CDR1 ENHRY, CDR2 SYGVKD. CDR3 length: 16 amino acids. Trimming cost V 0 bases and J 4 bases, with 13 bases left between them. The CDR3 region has the DNA TGTGCCATCAGTGAGTCGGGGGGGGCGCGGTACAATGAGCAGTTCTTC. Its translation is CAISESGGARYNEQFF.

This clone was observed a few times. This sequence joins TRBV19 and TRBJ1-1; tentatively, D is TRBD1 (6 bases). CDR3 size: 16 residues. V was cut by 6 bases and J by 0 bases, with 17 bases left in between. Per germline, CDR1 LNHDA and CDR2 SQIVND (reference sequence). The CDR3 loop reads CASRALYREMNTEAFF. CDR3 bases: TGTGCCAGTAGGGCACTCTACAGGGAAATGAACACTGAAGCTTTCTTT.

The chain uses TRBV25-1 and TRBJ2-1; tentatively, D is TRBD2 (6 bases). The CDR3 contains 14 residues. Germline lookup yields CDR1 MGHDK and CDR2 SYGVNS. Trimming took off 3 bases at V and 4 bases at J, with 10 bases between the two ends. CDR3 protein: CASSERGAYNEQFF. Written as DNA, the CDR3 is TGTGCCAGCAGTGAGCGCGGGGCGTACAATGAGCAGTTCTTC.

V usage is TRBV4-3 and J usage is TRBJ2-6, with 7 bases identical to TRBD2. The V gene end was trimmed by 1 base and the J gene end by 0 bases; junction bases not matched to a gene: 3. This CDR3 comprises 17 residues. Germline V gene sequence: CDR1 LGHNA, CDR2 YSLEER. CDR3 sequence (DNA): TGCGCCAGCAGCCAAGCAGGGACTAACTCTGGGGCCAACGTCCTGACTTTC. It encodes CASSQAGTNSGANVLTF.

The V call is TRBV9, the J call TRBJ1-2; 12 nucleotides match TRBD1. This CDR3 contains 17 residues. V shed 3 bases, J shed 3 bases, and the junction held 9 bases outside the gene matches. Germline V CDR1 and CDR2: SGDLS, YYNGEE. Here the CDR3 DNA reads TGTGCCAGCAGCGGCTGGGACAGGGGGCTCGATTACTATGGCTACACCTTC. This translates into CASSGWDRGLDYYGYTF.

This chain joins TRBV6-5 and TRBJ1-3, with a weak D call TRBD1 (5 bases). The CDR3 consists of 16 residues. V was cut by 2 bases and J by 4 bases, with 15 bases left in between. Germline V gives CDR1 MNHEY, CDR2 SVGAGI. The CDR3 spells CASSYLVAGIGNTIYF. The CDR3 region has the DNA TGTGCCAGCAGTTACCTTGTCGCAGGGATAGGAAACACCATATATTTT.

The chain is built from TRBV10-2 and TRBJ1-5, with unresolved D. The length of the CDR3 is 14 residues. V gave up 0 bases and J gave up 5 bases, with 8 bases separating them. Germline CDR1 reads WSHSY; CDR2 reads SAAADI. The CDR3 sequence is CASSESRGYQPQHF. The CDR3 bases are TGCGCCAGCAGTGAGTCTAGAGGGTATCAGCCCCAGCATTTT.

The chain combines TRBV25-1 with TRBJ2-1, with 11 bases identical to TRBD2. Germline V gives CDR1 MGHDK, CDR2 SYGVNS. The length of the CDR3 is 14 residues. The ends lost 5 bases at V and 8 bases at J; junction bases unmatched: 5. The CDR3 sequence is CASSWLAGGYEQFF. CDR3 DNA: TGTGCCAGCAGTTGGCTAGCGGGAGGTTATGAGCAGTTCTTC. The full variable domain, with the rest looked up from reference TRBV25-1 and TRBJ2-1, is EADIYQTPRYLVIGTGKKITLECSQTMGHDKMYWYQQDPGMELHLIHYSYGVNSTEKGDLSSESTVSRIRTEHFPLTLESARPSHTSQYLCASSWLAGGYEQFFGPGTRLTVL.

The genes are TRBV5-6 and TRBJ1-1, with TRBD1 matching over 8 bases. CDR1 and CDR2 (germline): SGHDT, YYEEEE. V shed 2 bases and J 8 bases; nucleotides not matched to a gene: 11. The length of the CDR3 is 15 residues. In DNA, the CDR3 is TGTGCCAGCAGCTTAATAACCACAGGGGGGCAGGAAGCTTTCTTT. It encodes CASSLITTGGQEAFF.

The chain combines TRBV4-2 with TRBJ1-2; D may be TRBD1 (5 bases). Germline lookup yields CDR1 LGHNA and CDR2 YNFKEQ. This CDR3 has 15 amino acids. Trimming left V 1 base short and J 5 bases short, with 14 bases between. As DNA, the CDR3 is TGTGCCAGCAGCCAAGTCGGGGCCCTAAAATATGGCTACACCTTC. This codes for CASSQVGALKYGYTF.

The chain recombines TRBV5-6 with TRBJ2-5, with a possible D match to TRBD2 (7 bases). The V gene's germline CDR1 is SGHDT and CDR2 YYEEEE. This CDR3 has 19 amino acids. V lost 0 bases to trimming and J lost 5 bases, with 26 bases between them. CDR3 DNA sequence: TGTGCCAGCAGCTTGGAGTTTCGAGCCGAACAGGGAGGGAGTGAGACCCAGTACTTC. As protein: CASSLEFRAEQGGSETQYF. Looking up the rest from reference TRBV5-6 and TRBJ2-5 gives the full variable domain: DAGVTQSPTHLIKTRGQQVTLRCSPKSGHDTVSWYQQALGQGPQFIFQYYEEEERQRGNFPDRFSGHQFPNYSSELNVNALLLGDSALYLCASSLEFRAEQGGSETQYFGPGTRLLVL.

This clone was found once. V is TRBV7-9 and J is TRBJ1-6; 9 bases are a match to TRBD1. Trimming removed 1 base from V and 12 bases from J; junction bases left unmatched: 4. CDR1 is SEHNR and CDR2 is FQNEAQ in the germline V gene (reference sequence). This CDR3 region has 14 residues. CDR3 bases: TGTGCCAGCAGCTTAGGAGGGGGACAGGGACCCCTCCACTTT. The encoded protein is CASSLGGGQGPLHF. The complete variable domain, with remaining parts taken from reference TRBV7-9 and TRBJ1-6, reads DTGVSQNPRHKITKRGQNVTFRCDPISEHNRLYWYRQTLGQGPEFLTYFQNEAQLEKSRLLSDRFSAERPKGSFSTLEIQRTEQGDSAMYLCASSLGGGQGPLHFGNGTRLTVT.

The chain uses TRBV27 and TRBJ2-7; 8 nucleotides line up with TRBD1. The germline V gene encodes CDR1 MNHEY and CDR2 SMNVEV (reference sequence). With V trimmed by 6 bases and J by 5 bases, 12 bases remained unmatched. The CDR3 covers 15 residues. The CDR3 coding sequence is TGTGCCAGCAGCCTAGGGTGGGCAGGGGGCAACGAGCAGTACTTC. Encoded protein: CASSLGWAGGNEQYF.

This clone was detected a few times. The chain has TRBV6-5 and TRBJ1-1; no definite D call. Germline CDR1 MNHEY, CDR2 SVGAGI. V gave up 0 bases and J gave up 0 bases, with 2 bases separating them. The CDR3 consists of 13 residues. CDR3 sequence: CASSYSLNTEAFF. The CDR3 nucleotides are TGTGCCAGCAGTTACTCTCTGAACACTGAAGCTTTCTTT.

The rearrangement joins TRBV30 to TRBJ1-5, with D maybe TRBD1 (5 bases). The CDR3 runs 13 residues. Germline CDR1 GTSNPN, CDR2 SVGIG (reference sequence). The germline V and J ends were trimmed by 5 bases and 2 bases, with 10 bases remaining between them. CDR3 sequence (DNA): TGTGCCTGGGGCGGAGGGGGCAATCAGCCCCAGCATTTT. This encodes CAWGGGGNQPQHF.

The chain combines TRBV30 with TRBJ2-2; D remains ambiguous. Germline V gene lookup returns CDR1 GTSNPN and CDR2 SVGIG (reference sequence). V lost 5 bases, J lost 3 bases, and 4 bases lay in between. This CDR3 is 11 amino acids long. CDR3: CAWVDTGELFF. CDR3 bases: TGTGCCTGGGTTGACACCGGGGAGCTGTTTTTT.

The chain uses TRBV6-6 and TRBJ2-1; D ambiguous. The germline gives CDR1 MNHNY, CDR2 SVGAGI (reference sequence). V lost 0 bases, J lost 9 bases, and 9 bases lay in between. CDR3 length: 13 residues. CDR3 region: CASSYSSDGEQFF. The CDR3 DNA follows: TGTGCCAGCAGTTACTCGAGCGATGGTGAGCAGTTCTTC.

The genes are TRBV5-1 and TRBJ1-2; unclear D gene. Germline V lookup: CDR1 SGHRS, CDR2 YFSETQ. Trimming pared 4 bases from V and 0 bases from J, leaving 7 bases between. The CDR3 has 13 amino acids. The chain's CDR3 is CASSPTSNYGYTF. CDR3 nucleotide sequence: TGCGCCAGCAGCCCCACATCTAACTATGGCTACACCTTC. The full variable domain, its missing parts supplied by reference TRBV5-1 and TRBJ1-2, is KAGVTQTPRYLIKTRGQQVTLSCSPISGHRSVSWYQQTPGQGLQFLFEYFSETQRNKGNFPGRFSGRQFSNSRSEMNVSTLELGDSALYLCASSPTSNYGYTFGSGTRLTVV.